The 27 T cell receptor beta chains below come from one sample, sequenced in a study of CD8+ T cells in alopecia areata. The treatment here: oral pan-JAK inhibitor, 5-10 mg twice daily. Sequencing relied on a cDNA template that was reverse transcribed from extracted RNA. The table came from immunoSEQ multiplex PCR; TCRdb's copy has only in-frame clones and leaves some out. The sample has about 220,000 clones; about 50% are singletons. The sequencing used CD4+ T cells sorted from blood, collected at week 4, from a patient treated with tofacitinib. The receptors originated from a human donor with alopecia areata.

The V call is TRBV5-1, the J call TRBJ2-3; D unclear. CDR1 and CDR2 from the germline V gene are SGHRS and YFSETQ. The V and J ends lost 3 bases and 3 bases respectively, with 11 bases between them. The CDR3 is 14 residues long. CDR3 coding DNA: TGCGCCAGCAGCTGGCAAGCCGAAACAGATACGCAGTATTTT. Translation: CASSWQAETDTQYF.

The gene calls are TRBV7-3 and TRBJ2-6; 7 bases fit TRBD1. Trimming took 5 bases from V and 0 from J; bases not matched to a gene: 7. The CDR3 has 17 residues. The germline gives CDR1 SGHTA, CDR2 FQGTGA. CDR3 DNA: TGTGCCAGCAGCCCGGGACAGAGATTCTCTGGGGCCAACGTCCTGACTTTC. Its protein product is CASSPGQRFSGANVLTF.

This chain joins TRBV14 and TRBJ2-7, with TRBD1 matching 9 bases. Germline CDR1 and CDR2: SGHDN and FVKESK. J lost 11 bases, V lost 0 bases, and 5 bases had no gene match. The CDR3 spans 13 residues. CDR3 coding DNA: TGTGCCAGCAGCCAAGAACAGGGGGCGATTAAGTACTTC. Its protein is CASSQEQGAIKYF. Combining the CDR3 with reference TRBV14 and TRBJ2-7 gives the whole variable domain EAGVTQFPSHSVIEKGQTVTLRCDPISGHDNLYWYRRVMGKEIKFLLHFVKESKQDESGMPNNRFLAERTGGTYSTLKVQPAELEDSGVYFCASSQEQGAIKYFGPGTRLTVT.

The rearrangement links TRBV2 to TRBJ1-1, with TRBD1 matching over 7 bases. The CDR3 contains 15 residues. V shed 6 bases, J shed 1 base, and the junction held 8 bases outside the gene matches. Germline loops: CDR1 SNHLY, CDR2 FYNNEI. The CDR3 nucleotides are TGTGCCAGCAGCCTTGGACAGGTGGGGAACACTGAAGCTTTCTTT. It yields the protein CASSLGQVGNTEAFF.

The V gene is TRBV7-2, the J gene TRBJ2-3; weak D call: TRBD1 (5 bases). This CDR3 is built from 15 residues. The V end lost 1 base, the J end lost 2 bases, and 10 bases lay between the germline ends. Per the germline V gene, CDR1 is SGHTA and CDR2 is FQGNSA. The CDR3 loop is CASSLGVGPTDTQYF. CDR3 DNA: TGTGCCAGCAGCTTAGGTGTGGGGCCCACAGATACGCAGTATTTT.

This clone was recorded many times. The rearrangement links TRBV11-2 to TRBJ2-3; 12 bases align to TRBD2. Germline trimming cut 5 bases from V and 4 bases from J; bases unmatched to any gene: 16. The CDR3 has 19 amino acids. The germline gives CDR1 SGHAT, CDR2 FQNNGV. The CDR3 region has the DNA TGTGCCAGCAGCCCATACCGTCCTAGCGGGGGGGCTCGGGCAGATACGCAGTATTTT. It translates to CASSPYRPSGGARADTQYF.

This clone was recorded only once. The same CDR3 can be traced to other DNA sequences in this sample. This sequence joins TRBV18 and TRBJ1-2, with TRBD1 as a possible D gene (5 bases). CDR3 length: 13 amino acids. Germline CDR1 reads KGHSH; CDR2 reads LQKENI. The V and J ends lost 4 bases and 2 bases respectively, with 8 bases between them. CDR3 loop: CASSQTGNYGYTF. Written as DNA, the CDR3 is TGTGCCAGCTCACAAACAGGAAACTATGGCTACACCTTC. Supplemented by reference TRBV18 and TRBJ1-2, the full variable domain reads NAGVMQNPRHLVRRRGQEARLRCSPMKGHSHVYWYRQLPEEGLKFMVYLQKENIIDESGMPKERFSAEFPKEGPSILRIQQVVRGDSAAYFCASSQTGNYGYTFGSGTRLTVV.

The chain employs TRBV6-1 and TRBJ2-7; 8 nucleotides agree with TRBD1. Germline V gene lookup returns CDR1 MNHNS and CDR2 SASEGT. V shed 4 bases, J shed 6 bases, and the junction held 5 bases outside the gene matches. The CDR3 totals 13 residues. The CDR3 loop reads CASSGTGRSEQYF. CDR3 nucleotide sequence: TGTGCCAGCAGTGGGACAGGGAGGAGCGAGCAGTACTTC.

The CDR3 region has the DNA TGTGCCATCAGTGAGGCCCAAATTGTATTTGGGTCTTCACCCCTCCACTTT. This codes for CAISEAQIVFGSSPLHF. This chain links TRBV10-3 with TRBJ1-6; no firm D call. The V and J ends lost 2 bases and 9 bases respectively, with 20 bases between them. Germline V CDR1 and CDR2: ENHRY, SYGVKD. The CDR3 is made up of 17 amino acids.

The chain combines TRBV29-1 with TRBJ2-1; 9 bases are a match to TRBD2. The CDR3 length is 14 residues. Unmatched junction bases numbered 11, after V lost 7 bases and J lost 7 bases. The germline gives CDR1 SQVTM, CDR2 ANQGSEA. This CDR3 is CSACIAGVLNEQFF. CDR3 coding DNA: TGCAGCGCCTGCATAGCGGGGGTCCTTAATGAGCAGTTCTTC.

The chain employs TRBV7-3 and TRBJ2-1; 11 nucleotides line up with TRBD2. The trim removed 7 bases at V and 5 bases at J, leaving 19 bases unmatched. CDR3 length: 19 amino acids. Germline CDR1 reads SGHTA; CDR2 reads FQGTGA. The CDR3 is CASITKQARLAGFDNEQFF. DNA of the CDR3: TGTGCCAGCATCACAAAACAAGCGAGACTAGCGGGGTTCGACAATGAGCAGTTCTTC.

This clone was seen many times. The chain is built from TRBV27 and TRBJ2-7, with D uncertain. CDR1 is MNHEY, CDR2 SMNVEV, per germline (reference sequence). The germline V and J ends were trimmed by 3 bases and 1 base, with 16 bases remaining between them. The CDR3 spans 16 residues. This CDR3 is CASSFSRAASSYEQYF. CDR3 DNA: TGTGCCAGCAGTTTTTCAAGGGCAGCCTCATCCTACGAGCAGTACTTC.

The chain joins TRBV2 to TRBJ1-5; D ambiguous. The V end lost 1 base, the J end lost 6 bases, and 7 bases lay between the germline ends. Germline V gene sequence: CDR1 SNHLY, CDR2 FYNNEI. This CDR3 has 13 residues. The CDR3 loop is CASSEGGSQPQHF. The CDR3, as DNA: TGTGCCAGCAGTGAAGGGGGATCTCAGCCCCAGCATTTT.

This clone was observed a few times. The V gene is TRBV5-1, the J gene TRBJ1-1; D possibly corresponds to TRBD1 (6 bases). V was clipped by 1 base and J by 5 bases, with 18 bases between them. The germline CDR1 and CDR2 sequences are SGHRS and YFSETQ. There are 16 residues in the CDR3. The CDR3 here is CASSLFGMMGQTEAFF. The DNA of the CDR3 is TGCGCCAGCAGCTTGTTTGGTATGATGGGACAAACTGAAGCTTTCTTT. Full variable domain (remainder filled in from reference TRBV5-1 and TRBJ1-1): KAGVTQTPRYLIKTRGQQVTLSCSPISGHRSVSWYQQTPGQGLQFLFEYFSETQRNKGNFPGRFSGRQFSNSRSEMNVSTLELGDSALYLCASSLFGMMGQTEAFFGQGTRLTVV.

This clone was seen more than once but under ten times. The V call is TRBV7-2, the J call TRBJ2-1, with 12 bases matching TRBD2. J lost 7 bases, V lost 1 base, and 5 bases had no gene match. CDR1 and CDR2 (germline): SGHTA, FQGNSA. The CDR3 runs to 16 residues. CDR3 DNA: TGTGCCAGCAGCTTAGTAACTAGCGGGGGGAAAAATGAGCAGTTCTTC. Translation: CASSLVTSGGKNEQFF.

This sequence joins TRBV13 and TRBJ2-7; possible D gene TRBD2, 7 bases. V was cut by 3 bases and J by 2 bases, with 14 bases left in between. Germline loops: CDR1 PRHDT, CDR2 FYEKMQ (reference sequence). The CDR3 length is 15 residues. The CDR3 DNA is TGTGCCAGCAGCTTGGGCGGGGGCCTTACCTACGAGCAGTACTTC. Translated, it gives CASSLGGGLTYEQYF.

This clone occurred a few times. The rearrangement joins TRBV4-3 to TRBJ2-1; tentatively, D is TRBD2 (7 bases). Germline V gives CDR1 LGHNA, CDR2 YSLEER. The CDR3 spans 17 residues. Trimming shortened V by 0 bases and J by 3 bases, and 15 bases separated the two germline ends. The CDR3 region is CASSQDARGGNYNEQFF. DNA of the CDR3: TGCGCCAGCAGCCAAGATGCGAGGGGGGGAAACTACAATGAGCAGTTCTTC.

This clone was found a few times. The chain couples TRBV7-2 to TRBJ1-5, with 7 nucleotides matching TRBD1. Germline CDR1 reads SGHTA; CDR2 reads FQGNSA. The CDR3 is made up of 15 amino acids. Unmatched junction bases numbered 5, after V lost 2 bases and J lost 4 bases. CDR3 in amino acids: CASSLQGDRNQPQHF. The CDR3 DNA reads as TGTGCCAGCAGCTTACAGGGGGACAGAAATCAGCCCCAGCATTTT. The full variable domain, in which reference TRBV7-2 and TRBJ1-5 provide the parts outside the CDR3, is GAGVSQSPSNKVTEKGKDVELRCDPISGHTALYWYRQSLGQGLEFLIYFQGNSAPDKSGLPSDRFSAERTGGSVSTLTIQRTQQEDSAVYLCASSLQGDRNQPQHFGDGTRLSIL.

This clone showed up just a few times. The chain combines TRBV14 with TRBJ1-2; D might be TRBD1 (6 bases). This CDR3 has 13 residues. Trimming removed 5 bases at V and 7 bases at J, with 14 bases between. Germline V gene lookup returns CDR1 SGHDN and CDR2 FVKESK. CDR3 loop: CASSAKTGSGYTF. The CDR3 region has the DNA TGTGCCAGCAGCGCGAAAACAGGGTCTGGCTACACCTTC.

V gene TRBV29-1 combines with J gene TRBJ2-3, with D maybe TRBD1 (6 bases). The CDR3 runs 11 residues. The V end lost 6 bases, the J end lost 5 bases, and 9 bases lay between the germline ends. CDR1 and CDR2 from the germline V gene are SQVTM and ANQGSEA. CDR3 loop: CSVIGGDTQYF. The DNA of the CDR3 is TGCAGCGTCATAGGGGGAGATACGCAGTATTTT.

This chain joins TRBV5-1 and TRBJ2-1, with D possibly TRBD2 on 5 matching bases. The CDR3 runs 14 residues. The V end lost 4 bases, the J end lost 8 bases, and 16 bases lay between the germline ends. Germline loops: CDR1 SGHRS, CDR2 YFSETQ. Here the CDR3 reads CASSVQLGPDEQFF. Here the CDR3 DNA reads TGCGCCAGCAGCGTACAACTAGGCCCCGATGAGCAGTTCTTC.

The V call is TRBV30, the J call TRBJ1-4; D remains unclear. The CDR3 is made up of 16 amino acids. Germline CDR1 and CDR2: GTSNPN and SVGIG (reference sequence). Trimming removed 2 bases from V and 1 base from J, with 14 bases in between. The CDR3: CAWSRGSSGTNEKLFF. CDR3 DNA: TGTGCCTGGAGTCGGGGATCCTCCGGAACTAATGAAAAACTGTTTTTT.

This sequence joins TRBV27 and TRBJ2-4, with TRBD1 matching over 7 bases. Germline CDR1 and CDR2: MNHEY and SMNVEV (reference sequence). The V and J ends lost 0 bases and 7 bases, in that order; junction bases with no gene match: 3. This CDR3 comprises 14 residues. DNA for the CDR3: TGTGCCAGCAGTTTATCGATAGGGGGCAACATTCAGTACTTC. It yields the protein CASSLSIGGNIQYF.

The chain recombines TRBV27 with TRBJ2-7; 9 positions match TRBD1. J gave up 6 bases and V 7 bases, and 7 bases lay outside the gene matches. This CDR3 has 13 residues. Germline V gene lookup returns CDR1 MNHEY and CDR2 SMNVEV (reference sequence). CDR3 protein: CASNNRGQSEQYF. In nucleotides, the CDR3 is TGTGCCAGCAATAACAGGGGGCAGAGCGAGCAGTACTTC.

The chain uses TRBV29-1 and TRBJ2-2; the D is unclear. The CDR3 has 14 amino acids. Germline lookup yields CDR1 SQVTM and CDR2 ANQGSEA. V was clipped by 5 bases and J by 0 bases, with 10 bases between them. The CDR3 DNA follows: TGCAGCGTTCTTGGCAGCGCGAACACCGGGGAGCTGTTTTTT. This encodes CSVLGSANTGELFF.

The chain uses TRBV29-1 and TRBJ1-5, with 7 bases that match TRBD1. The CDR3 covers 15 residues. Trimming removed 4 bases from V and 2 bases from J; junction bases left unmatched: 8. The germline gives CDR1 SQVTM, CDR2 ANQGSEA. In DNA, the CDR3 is TGCAGCGTTGCCGAGGGGGCGCAAGGCAATCAGCCCCAGCATTTT. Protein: CSVAEGAQGNQPQHF.

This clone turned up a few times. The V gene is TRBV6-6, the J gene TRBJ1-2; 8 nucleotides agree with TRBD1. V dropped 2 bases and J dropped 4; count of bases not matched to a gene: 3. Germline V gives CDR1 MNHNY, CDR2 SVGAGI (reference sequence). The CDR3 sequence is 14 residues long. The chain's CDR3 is CASSYPTGGYGYTF. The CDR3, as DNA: TGTGCCAGCAGTTACCCCACAGGGGGCTATGGCTACACCTTC.